This T cell receptor beta chain was retrieved from a study of Graves' ophthalmopathy and Graves' hyperthyroidism. Study information: Blood was drawn at initial diagnosis, before any treatment.

Study results and caveats: A majority of expanded thyroid clonotypes exceeding 0.001 frequency were likewise present in blood.

The germline V gene encodes CDR1 SEHNR and CDR2 FQNEAQ (reference sequence). The CDR3 length is 14 residues. RNA transcripts served as template for amplifying TCR beta CDR3 sequences. Second-round multiplex PCR came after first-round RT-PCR with HTBI primers. TCRdb re-called the multiplex PCR reads with MiXCR, one entry per CDR3 protein. The sample yields hundreds of thousands of distinct CDR3 sequences, around 21% seen once. This clonotype was observed at least ten times. Its specificity is unknown. Compared with germline, one end of the junction differs, possibly owing to a read error. Researchers classed hyperthyroidism as stable given no ophthalmopathy within 18 months of follow-up. Enrolled hyperthyroidism patients had a new diagnosis, a duration under 2 months, and an age of 18 to 65.

Source material: peripheral blood. This receptor was taken from a woman younger than 35 with stable Graves' hyperthyroidism. The chain uses TRBV7-9 and TRBJ2-7, with D possibly being TRBD2 (6 bases). The CDR3 loop reads CASSPPRMGGVVHF. DNA of the CDR3: TGTGCCAGCAGCCCCCCGAGGATGGGGGGAGTGGTACACTTC.